These T cell receptor beta chains were read from a single sample in a study of cytomegalovirus exposure and HLA in healthy donors. The repertoire was sequenced with immunoSEQ multiplex PCR; TCRdb's copy has only in-frame clones and lacks some. This table holds some 150,000 clones, 75% to 90% found once. Sequences were obtained from PBMCs. Receptor source: a woman between 18 and 29 years old in good health and CMV-seronegative. Both conserved end residues are part of each CDR3. D genes are given only for firm matches. Size is omitted from some rows. Given values are once, few, many or a class for expanded clones.

v_call: TRBV13; clone_size: NA; d_call: TRBD1; j_call: TRBJ1-5; cdr3_nt: TGTGCCAGCAGCAGTGGGACAGGGAGTCCTCAGCCCCAGCATTTT; cdr3_aa: CASSSGTGSPQPQHF
v_call: TRBV2; clone_size: once; d_call: NA; j_call: TRBJ1-1; cdr3_nt: TGTGCCAGTAAGGTTGGGTCTAGTACTGAAGCTTTCTTT; cdr3_aa: CASKVGSSTEAFF
v_call: TRBV2; clone_size: NA; d_call: TRBD1; j_call: TRBJ2-1; cdr3_nt: TGTGCCAGCAGAGAAACCCGGGACAGGGTGGATAATGAGCAGTTCTTC; cdr3_aa: CASRETRDRVDNEQFF
v_call: TRBV28; clone_size: NA; d_call: TRBD2; j_call: TRBJ2-4; cdr3_nt: TGTGCCAGCAGTTTCGGGAGGGGGTCGGCCAAAAACATTCAGTACTTC; cdr3_aa: CASSFGRGSAKNIQYF
v_call: TRBV6-1; clone_size: NA; d_call: NA; j_call: TRBJ1-1; cdr3_nt: TGTGCCAGCAGCGGACAGTTGGCGACTGAAGCTTTCTTT; cdr3_aa: CASSGQLATEAFF
v_call: TRBV13; clone_size: NA; d_call: NA; j_call: TRBJ1-1; cdr3_nt: TGTGCCAGCAGCTTCGGGGTGGGTAATACTGAAGCTTTCTTT; cdr3_aa: CASSFGVGNTEAFF
v_call: TRBV28; clone_size: NA; d_call: NA; j_call: TRBJ2-1; cdr3_nt: TGTGCCAGCAGTTTTGGAGGGCCCGGCAATGAGCAGTTCTTC; cdr3_aa: CASSFGGPGNEQFF
v_call: TRBV28; clone_size: NA; d_call: NA; j_call: TRBJ1-5; cdr3_nt: TGTGCCAGCAGTTCGCCCCCGGGGGACCAGCCCCAGCATTTT; cdr3_aa: CASSSPPGDQPQHF
v_call: TRBV5-6; clone_size: NA; d_call: TRBD1; j_call: TRBJ1-2; cdr3_nt: TGTGCCAGCAGGGGACAGGGGGCCCTCTATGGCTACACCTTC; cdr3_aa: CASRGQGALYGYTF
v_call: TRBV30; clone_size: NA; d_call: TRBD1; j_call: TRBJ1-5; cdr3_nt: TGTGCCTGGAAGAAGGGACAGAATAGCAATCAGCCCCAGCATTTT; cdr3_aa: CAWKKGQNSNQPQHF
v_call: TRBV10-1; clone_size: NA; d_call: TRBD1; j_call: TRBJ2-3; cdr3_nt: TGCGCCAGCAGTGCCCGGGACAGCAAACCGAATACGCAGTATTTT; cdr3_aa: CASSARDSKPNTQYF
v_call: TRBV9; clone_size: NA; d_call: TRBD2; j_call: TRBJ2-3; cdr3_nt: TGTGCCAGCAGCGGATTACCGGGACTAGCGGAGGGAGATACGCAGTATTTT; cdr3_aa: CASSGLPGLAEGDTQYF
v_call: TRBV7-9; clone_size: NA; d_call: NA; j_call: TRBJ2-1; cdr3_nt: TGTGCCAGCAGCTTGGTCGGTGAGCAGTTCTTC; cdr3_aa: CASSLVGEQFF
v_call: TRBV7-9; clone_size: NA; d_call: NA; j_call: TRBJ1-1; cdr3_nt: TGTGCCAGCTTGAGACTGATGAACACTGAAGCTTTCTTT; cdr3_aa: CASLRLMNTEAFF
v_call: TRBV19; clone_size: NA; d_call: NA; j_call: TRBJ1-4; cdr3_nt: TGTGCCAGTAGTATAGCACAGGGAACTAATGAAAAACTGTTTTTT; cdr3_aa: CASSIAQGTNEKLFF
v_call: TRBV6-5; clone_size: NA; d_call: NA; j_call: TRBJ1-4; cdr3_nt: TGTGCCAGCAGCAGGACACGGGATGAAAAACTGTTTTTT; cdr3_aa: CASSRTRDEKLFF
v_call: TRBV28; clone_size: NA; d_call: NA; j_call: TRBJ1-2; cdr3_nt: TGTGCCAGCAGCGGGACATCCCGCCCCTGGAACTATGGCTACACCTTC; cdr3_aa: CASSGTSRPWNYGYTF
v_call: TRBV25-1; clone_size: NA; d_call: NA; j_call: TRBJ2-2; cdr3_nt: TGTGCCAGCAGTCCGGGACTTGACACCGGGGAGCTGTTTTTT; cdr3_aa: CASSPGLDTGELFF
v_call: TRBV5-5; clone_size: NA; d_call: NA; j_call: TRBJ2-5; cdr3_nt: TGTGCCAGCAGCTCCGGGGTGCCCTTGGGGACCCAGTACTTC; cdr3_aa: CASSSGVPLGTQYF
v_call: TRBV6-1; clone_size: NA; d_call: NA; j_call: TRBJ1-5; cdr3_nt: TGTGCCAGCAGTGAAAAGAGCTATAGCAATCAGCCCCAGCATTTT; cdr3_aa: CASSEKSYSNQPQHF
v_call: TRBV7-9; clone_size: NA; d_call: NA; j_call: TRBJ2-7; cdr3_nt: TGTGCCAGCAGCTTATGGTCGGGTTGCGAGCAGTACTTC; cdr3_aa: CASSLWSGCEQYF
v_call: TRBV6-1; clone_size: few; d_call: NA; j_call: TRBJ2-7; cdr3_nt: TGTGCCAGCAGTGATCTCTACGAGCAGTACTTC; cdr3_aa: CASSDLYEQYF